The clone carrying this T cell receptor beta chain was seen more than once but under ten times. Trimming took off 0 bases at V and 1 base at J, with 10 bases between the two ends. Germline V gene sequence: CDR1 SGHRS, CDR2 YFSETQ. CDR3 length equals 15 residues. TCRdb itself ran the RT-PCR reads through MiXCR, one entry per CDR3 protein. Seen here are 500,000 to 650,000 distinct CDR3 sequences, around 8% observed once, and the top ten hold about an eighth. The data stem from a study of response to subunit inactivated influenza vaccine. The V call is TRBV5-1, the J call TRBJ1-1; D is ambiguous. This receptor was taken from a man aged 50 to 69 who received an inactivated influenza vaccine. Specimen: PBMCs from blood, collected around 25 months after vaccination. This CDR3 reads CASSLGGRQNTEAFF. CDR3 nucleotide sequence: TGCGCCAGCAGCTTGGGAGGCAGACAGAACACTGAAGCTTTCTTT.